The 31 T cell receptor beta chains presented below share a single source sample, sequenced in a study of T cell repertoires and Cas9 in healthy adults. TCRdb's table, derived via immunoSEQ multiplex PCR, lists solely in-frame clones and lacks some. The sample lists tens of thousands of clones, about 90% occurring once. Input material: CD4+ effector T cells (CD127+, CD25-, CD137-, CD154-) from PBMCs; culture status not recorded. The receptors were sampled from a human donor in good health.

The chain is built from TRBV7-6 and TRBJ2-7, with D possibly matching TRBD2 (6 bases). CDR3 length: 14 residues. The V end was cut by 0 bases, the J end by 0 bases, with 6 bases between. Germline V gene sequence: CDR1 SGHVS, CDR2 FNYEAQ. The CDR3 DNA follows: TGTGCCAGCAGCTTAGCGGGGGGCTCCTACGAGCAGTACTTC. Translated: CASSLAGGSYEQYF.

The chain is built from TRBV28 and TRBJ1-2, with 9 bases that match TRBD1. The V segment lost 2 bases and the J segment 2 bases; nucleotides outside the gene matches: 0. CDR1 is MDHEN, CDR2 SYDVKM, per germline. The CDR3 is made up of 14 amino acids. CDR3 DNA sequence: TGTGCCAGCAGTTTAGGGACAGGGAACTATGGCTACACCTTC. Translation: CASSLGTGNYGYTF.

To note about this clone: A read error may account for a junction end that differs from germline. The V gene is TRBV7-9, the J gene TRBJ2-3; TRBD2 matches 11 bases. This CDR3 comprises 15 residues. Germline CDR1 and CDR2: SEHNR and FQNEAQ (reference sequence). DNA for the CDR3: TGTGCCAGCAGCATTACTAGCGGGAGCACCGATACGCAGTATTTT. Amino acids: CASSITSGSTDTQYF.

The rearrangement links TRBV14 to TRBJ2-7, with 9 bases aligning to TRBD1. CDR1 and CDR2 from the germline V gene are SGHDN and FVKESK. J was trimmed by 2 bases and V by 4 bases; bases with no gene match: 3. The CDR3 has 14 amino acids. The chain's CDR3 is CASSRGQGPYEQYF. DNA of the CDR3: TGTGCCAGCAGCCGGGGACAGGGCCCCTACGAGCAGTACTTC.

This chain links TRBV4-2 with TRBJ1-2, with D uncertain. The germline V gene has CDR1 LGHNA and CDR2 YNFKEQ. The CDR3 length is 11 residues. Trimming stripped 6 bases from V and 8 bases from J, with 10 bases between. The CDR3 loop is CASSRAEGYTF. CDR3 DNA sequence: TGTGCCAGCAGTAGGGCGGAGGGCTACACCTTC.

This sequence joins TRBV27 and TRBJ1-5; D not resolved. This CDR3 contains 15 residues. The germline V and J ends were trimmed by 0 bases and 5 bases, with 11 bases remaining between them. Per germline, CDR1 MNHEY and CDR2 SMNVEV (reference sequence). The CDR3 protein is CASSLSGHGDQPQHF. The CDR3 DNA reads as TGTGCCAGCAGTTTATCTGGCCACGGGGATCAGCCCCAGCATTTT.

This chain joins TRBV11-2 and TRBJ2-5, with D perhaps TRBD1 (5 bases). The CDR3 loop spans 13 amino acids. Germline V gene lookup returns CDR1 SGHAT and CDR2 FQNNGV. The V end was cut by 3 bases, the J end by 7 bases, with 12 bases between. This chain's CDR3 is CASSFETEGTQYF. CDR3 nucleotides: TGTGCCAGCAGCTTCGAGACAGAAGGGACCCAGTACTTC.

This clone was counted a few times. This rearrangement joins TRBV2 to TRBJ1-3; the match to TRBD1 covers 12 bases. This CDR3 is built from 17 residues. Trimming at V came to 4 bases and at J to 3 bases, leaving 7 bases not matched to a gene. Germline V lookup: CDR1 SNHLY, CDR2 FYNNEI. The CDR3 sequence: CASSVQGQGAVGNTIYF. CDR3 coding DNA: TGTGCCAGCAGTGTGCAGGGACAGGGGGCCGTTGGAAACACCATATATTTT.

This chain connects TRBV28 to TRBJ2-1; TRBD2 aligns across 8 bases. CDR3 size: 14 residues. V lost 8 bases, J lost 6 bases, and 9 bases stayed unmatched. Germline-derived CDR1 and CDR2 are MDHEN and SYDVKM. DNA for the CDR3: TGTGCCAGCTTCAACGGGAGGGCCTTCAATGAGCAGTTCTTC. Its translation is CASFNGRAFNEQFF. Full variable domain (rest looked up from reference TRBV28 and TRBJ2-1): DVKVTQSSRYLVKRTGEKVFLECVQDMDHENMFWYRQDPGLGLRLIYFSYDVKMKEKGDIPEGYSVSREKKERFSLILESASTNQTSMYLCASFNGRAFNEQFFGPGTRLTVL.

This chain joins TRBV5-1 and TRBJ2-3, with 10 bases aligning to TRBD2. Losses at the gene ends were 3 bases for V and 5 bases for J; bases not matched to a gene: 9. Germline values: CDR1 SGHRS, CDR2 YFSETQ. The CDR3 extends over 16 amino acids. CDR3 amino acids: CASSWQAGGQGDTQYF. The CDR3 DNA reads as TGCGCCAGCAGCTGGCAAGCGGGGGGGCAGGGAGATACGCAGTATTTT.

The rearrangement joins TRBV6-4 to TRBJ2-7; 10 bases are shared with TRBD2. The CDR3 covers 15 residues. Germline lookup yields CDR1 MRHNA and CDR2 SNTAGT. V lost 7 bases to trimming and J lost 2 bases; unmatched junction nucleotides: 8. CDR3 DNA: TGTGCCAGCATAGGACTAGCGGTTATTACCTACGAGCAGTACTTC. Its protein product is CASIGLAVITYEQYF.

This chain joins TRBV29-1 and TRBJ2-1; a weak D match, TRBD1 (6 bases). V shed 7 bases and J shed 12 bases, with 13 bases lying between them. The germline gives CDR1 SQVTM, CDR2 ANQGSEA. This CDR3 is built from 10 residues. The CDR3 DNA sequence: TGCAGCGGTTTACAGGGTGGGCAGTTCTTC. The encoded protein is CSGLQGGQFF.

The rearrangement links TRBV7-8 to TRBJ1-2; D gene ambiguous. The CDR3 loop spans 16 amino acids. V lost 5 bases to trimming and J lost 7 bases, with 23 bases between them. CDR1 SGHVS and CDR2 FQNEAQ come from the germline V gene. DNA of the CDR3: TGTGCCAGCAGCCCCAGTAGACTCGGAGGTCGGAGTGGCTACACCTTC. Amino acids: CASSPSRLGGRSGYTF. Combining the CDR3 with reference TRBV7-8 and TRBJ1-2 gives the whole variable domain GAGVSQSPRYKVAKRGQDVALRCDPISGHVSLFWYQQALGQGPEFLTYFQNEAQLDKSGLPSDRFFAERPEGSVSTLKIQRTQQEDSAVYLCASSPSRLGGRSGYTFGSGTRLTVV.

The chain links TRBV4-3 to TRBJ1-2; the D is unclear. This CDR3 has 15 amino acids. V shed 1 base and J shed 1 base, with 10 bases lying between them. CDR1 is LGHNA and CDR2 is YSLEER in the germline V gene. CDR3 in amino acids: CASSQGPVINYGYTF. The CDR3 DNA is TGCGCCAGCAGCCAAGGTCCCGTGATTAACTATGGCTACACCTTC.

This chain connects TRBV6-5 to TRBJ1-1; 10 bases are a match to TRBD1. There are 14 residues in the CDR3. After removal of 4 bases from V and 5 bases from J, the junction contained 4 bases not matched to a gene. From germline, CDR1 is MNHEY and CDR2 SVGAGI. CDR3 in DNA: TGTGCCAGCAGTTTAGGGACAGGGGTTACTGAAGCTTTCTTT. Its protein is CASSLGTGVTEAFF.

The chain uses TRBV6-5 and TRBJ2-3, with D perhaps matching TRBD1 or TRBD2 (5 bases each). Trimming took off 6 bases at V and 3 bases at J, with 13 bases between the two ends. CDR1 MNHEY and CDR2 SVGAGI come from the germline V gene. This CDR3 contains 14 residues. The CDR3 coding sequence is TGTGCCAGCAGAAACAGGCGAGGGACAGATACGCAGTATTTT. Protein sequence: CASRNRRGTDTQYF.

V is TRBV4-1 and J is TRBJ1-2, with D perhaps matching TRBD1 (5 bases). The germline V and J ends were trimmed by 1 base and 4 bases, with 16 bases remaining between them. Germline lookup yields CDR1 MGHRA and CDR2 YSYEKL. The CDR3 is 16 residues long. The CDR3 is CASSQGIMQGLYGYTF. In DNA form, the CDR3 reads TGCGCCAGCAGCCAAGGGATAATGCAGGGACTCTATGGCTACACCTTC.

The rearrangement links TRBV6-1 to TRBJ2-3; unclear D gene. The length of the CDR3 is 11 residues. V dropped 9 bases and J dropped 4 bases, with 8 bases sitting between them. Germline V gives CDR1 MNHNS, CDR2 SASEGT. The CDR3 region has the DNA TGTGCCAGTGGCGCGGCAGATACGCAGTATTTT. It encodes CASGAADTQYF.

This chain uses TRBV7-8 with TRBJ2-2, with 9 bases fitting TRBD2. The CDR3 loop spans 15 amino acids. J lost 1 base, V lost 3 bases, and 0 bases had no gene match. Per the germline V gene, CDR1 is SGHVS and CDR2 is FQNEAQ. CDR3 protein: CASSLTSGNTGELFF. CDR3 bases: TGTGCCAGCAGCTTGACTAGCGGGAACACCGGGGAGCTGTTTTTT.

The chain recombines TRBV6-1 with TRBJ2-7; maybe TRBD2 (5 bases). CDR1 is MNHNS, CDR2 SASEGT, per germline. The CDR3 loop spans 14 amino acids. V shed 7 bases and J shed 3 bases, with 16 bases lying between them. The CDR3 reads CASKGRGSDYEQYF. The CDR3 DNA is TGTGCCAGCAAAGGGAGAGGATCGGACTACGAGCAGTACTTC.

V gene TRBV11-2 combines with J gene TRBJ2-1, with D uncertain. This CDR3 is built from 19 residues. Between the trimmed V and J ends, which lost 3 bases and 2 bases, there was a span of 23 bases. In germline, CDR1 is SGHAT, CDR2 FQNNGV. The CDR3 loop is CASSFSILRNPATYNEQFF. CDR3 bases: TGTGCCAGCAGCTTCTCGATCCTCCGGAACCCTGCCACCTACAATGAGCAGTTCTTC.

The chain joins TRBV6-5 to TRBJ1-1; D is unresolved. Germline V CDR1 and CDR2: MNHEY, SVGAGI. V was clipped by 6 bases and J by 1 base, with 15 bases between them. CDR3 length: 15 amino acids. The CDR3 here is CASRDRKAGNTEAFF. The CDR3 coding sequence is TGTGCCAGCAGAGACCGAAAGGCGGGGAACACTGAAGCTTTCTTT.

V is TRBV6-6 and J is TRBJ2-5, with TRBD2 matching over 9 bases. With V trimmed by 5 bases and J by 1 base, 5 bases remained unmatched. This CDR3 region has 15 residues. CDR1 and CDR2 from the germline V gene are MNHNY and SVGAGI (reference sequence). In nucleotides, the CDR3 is TGTGCCAGCAGTAAGCTAGCGGGAATCCAAGAGACCCAGTACTTC. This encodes CASSKLAGIQETQYF.

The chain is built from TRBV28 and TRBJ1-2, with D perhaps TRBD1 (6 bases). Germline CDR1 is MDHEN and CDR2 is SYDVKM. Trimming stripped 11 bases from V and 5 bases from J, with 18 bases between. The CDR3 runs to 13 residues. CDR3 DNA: TGTGCCTCGGGGGGGCCCTCTCTTTATGGCTACACCTTC. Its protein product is CASGGPSLYGYTF.

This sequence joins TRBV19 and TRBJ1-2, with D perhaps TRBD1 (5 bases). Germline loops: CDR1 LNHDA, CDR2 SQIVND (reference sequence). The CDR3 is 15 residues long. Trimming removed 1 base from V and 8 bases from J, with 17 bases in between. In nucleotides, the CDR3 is TGTGCCAGTAGTATAGCCACAGGAAGAATCCAGGGCTACACCTTC. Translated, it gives CASSIATGRIQGYTF.

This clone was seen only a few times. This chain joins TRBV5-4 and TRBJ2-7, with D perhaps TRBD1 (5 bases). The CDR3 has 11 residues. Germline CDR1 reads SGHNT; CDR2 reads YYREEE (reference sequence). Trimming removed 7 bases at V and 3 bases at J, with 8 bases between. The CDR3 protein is CASRRDYEQYF. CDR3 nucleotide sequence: TGTGCCAGCCGCAGGGACTACGAGCAGTACTTC.

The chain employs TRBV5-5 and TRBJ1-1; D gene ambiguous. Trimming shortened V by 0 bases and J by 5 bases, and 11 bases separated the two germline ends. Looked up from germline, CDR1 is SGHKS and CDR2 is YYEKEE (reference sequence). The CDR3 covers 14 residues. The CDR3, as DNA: TGTGCCAGCAGCTTGGTAGGCAGTGGGACTGAAGCTTTCTTT. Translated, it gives CASSLVGSGTEAFF.

The CDR3: CASSVAGFYNEKLFF. The CDR3 DNA follows: TGTGCCAGCAGCGTAGCGGGTTTTTATAATGAAAAACTGTTTTTT. The rearrangement uses TRBV9 and TRBJ1-4, with D uncertain. Germline V lookup: CDR1 SGDLS, CDR2 YYNGEE. CDR3 length: 15 residues. Trimming took 0 bases from V and 4 from J, leaving 10 bases between them. Full variable domain (remainder filled in from reference TRBV9 and TRBJ1-4): DSGVTQTPKHLITATGQRVTLRCSPRSGDLSVYWYQQSLDQGLQFLIQYYNGEERAKGNILERFSAQQFPDLHSELNLSSLELGDSALYFCASSVAGFYNEKLFFGSGTQLSVL.

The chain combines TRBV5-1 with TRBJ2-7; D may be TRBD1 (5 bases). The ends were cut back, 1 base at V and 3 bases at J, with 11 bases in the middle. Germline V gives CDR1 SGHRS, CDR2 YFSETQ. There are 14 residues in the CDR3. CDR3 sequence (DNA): TGCGCCAGCAGCTTGCAGACAGAGAACTACGAGCAGTACTTC. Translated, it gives CASSLQTENYEQYF.

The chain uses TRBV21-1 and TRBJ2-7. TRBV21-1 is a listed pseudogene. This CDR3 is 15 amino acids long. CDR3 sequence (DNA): TGTGCCAGCAGCAAAGAGTCAGGGAGCGCCTACGAGCAGTACTTC. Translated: CASSKESGSAYEQYF.

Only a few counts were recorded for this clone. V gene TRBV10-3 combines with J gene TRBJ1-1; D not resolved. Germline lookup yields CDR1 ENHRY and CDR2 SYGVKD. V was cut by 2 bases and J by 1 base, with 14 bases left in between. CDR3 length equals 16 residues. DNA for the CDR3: TGTGCCATCAGTGAGACCCCCTCGGACGGGAACACTGAAGCTTTCTTT. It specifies CAISETPSDGNTEAFF.